The subject of this entry is one T cell receptor (beta chain). These data belong to a study of blood T cell repertoires in COVID-19. Turning to the study itself: COVID-19 samples collected from the United States, Italy and Spain covered acute and convalescent phases. PBMCs, B-cell-depleted T cells, or T cells were the source of the cDNA or gDNA that made up the material.

The repertoire was sequenced with immunoSEQ multiplex PCR; TCRdb's copy has only in-frame clones and lacks some. The sample consists of 140,000 to 150,000 clones, around 80% of them appearing once. The CDR3 has 15 amino acids. Germline V lookup: CDR1 SGHRS, CDR2 YFSETQ. V lost 0 bases to trimming and J lost 7 bases; unmatched junction nucleotides: 6. This receptor was obtained from a woman between 50 and 59 years old who had recovered from COVID-19. The rearrangement joins TRBV5-1 to TRBJ2-3; 9 bases match TRBD1. The sequenced sample consisted of PBMCs or T cells enriched from blood (not recorded which). CDR3 in amino acids: CASSLEGQGEYTQYF. The CDR3, as DNA: TGCGCCAGCAGCTTGGAGGGACAGGGTGAATATACGCAGTATTTT.